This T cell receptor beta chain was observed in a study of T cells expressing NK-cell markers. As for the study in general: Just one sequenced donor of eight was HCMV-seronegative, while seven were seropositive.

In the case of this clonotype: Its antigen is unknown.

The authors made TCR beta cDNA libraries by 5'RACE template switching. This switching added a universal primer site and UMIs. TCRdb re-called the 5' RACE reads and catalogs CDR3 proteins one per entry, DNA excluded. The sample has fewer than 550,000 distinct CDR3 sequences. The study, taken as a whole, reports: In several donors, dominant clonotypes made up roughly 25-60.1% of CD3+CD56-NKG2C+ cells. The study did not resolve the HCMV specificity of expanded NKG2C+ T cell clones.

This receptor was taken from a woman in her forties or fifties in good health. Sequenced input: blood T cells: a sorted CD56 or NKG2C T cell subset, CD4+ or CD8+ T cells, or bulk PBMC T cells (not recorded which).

The CDR3 sequence is CSPGFGNEQFF. The J gene is TRBJ2-1, the V gene TRBV29-1. Germline-derived CDR1 and CDR2 are SQVTM and ANQGSEA. This CDR3 is 11 amino acids long.